This T cell receptor beta chain was found in a study of blood T cell repertoires in COVID-19. Turning to the study itself: T cells, B-cell-depleted T cells, or PBMCs supplied cDNA or gDNA.

Clones were sequenced by immunoSEQ multiplex PCR, and TCRdb holds only the in-frame ones, with some missing. This table has around 310,000 clones, around 89% appearing once. The germline V gene encodes CDR1 MDHEN and CDR2 SYDVKM. J gave up 4 bases and V 6 bases, and 14 bases lay outside the gene matches. The CDR3 consists of 16 residues. The TCR comes from a woman between 40 and 50 years old with COVID-19, enrolled during active disease. Input material: peripheral blood. The V and J genes are TRBV28 and TRBJ1-2; 7 bases are a match to TRBD1. Here the CDR3 reads CASSTKGAQGLYGYTF. CDR3 nucleotides: TGTGCCAGCAGCACTAAGGGGGCTCAAGGGCTCTATGGCTACACCTTC.